One sample yielded the 17 T cell receptor beta chains listed below, sequenced in a study of human T cells and chemical hapten exposure. TCRdb passed the RACE reads through MiXCR, listing each CDR3 protein once. The profile shows tens of thousands of distinct CDR3 sequences, around 7.6% of them singletons. As for time point: pre-sensitization, week 0. Treatment noted: therapeutic diphenylcyclopropenone sensitization with weekly scalp DPC. The sequenced sample was whole blood, obtained in connection with sensitization to the hapten diphenylcyclopropenone (DPC). Every receptor here comes from a woman aged 45-60 years with alopecia areata. Some clones in this sample may be carry-over from other donors' samples.

This clonotype has just a few counts. The CDR3 protein is CASSVDNTGELFF. CDR3 nucleotides: TGTGCCAGCAGCGTAGATAACACCGGGGAGCTGTTTTTT. The chain joins TRBV9 to TRBJ2-2; no firm D call. V gave up 0 bases and J gave up 2 bases, with 2 bases separating them. In germline, CDR1 is SGDLS, CDR2 YYNGEE. CDR3 length equals 13 residues.

This clonotype has ten or more counts. The V call is TRBV6-2 or TRBV6-3, the J call TRBJ2-1; 12 nucleotides match TRBD2. J gave up 1 base and V 6 bases, and 7 bases lay outside the gene matches. Germline V CDR1 and CDR2: MNHEY, SVGEGT. The CDR3 is 17 amino acids. DNA for the CDR3: TGTGCCAGCAGCCCCGGACTAGCGGGGATTTCCTACAATGAGCAGTTCTTC. Encoded protein: CASSPGLAGISYNEQFF.

This clonotype was counted only a few times. The CDR3 sequence: CASSLVSGRGSGTDTQYF. CDR3 DNA: TGTGCCAGCAGCTTGGTTAGCGGGAGAGGAAGCGGCACAGATACGCAGTATTTT. The chain has TRBV5-4 and TRBJ2-3; 9 positions match TRBD2. The J segment lost 1 base and the V segment lost 0 bases, leaving 9 bases of the junction unmatched. The germline V gene has CDR1 SGHNT and CDR2 YYREEE (reference sequence). CDR3 length: 18 residues.

The V gene is TRBV11-2, the J gene TRBJ2-1; unclear D gene. Trimming shortened V by 7 bases and J by 4 bases, and 14 bases separated the two germline ends. Per the germline V gene, CDR1 is SGHAT and CDR2 is FQNNGV. The CDR3 loop spans 14 amino acids. CDR3 amino acids: CASTYRGSYNEQFF. CDR3 sequence (DNA): TGTGCCAGCACGTACCGCGGTTCTTACAATGAGCAGTTCTTC.

This clonotype was recorded a few times. The chain links TRBV12-3 or TRBV12-4 to TRBJ2-2, with 11 bases that match TRBD2. CDR3 size: 17 residues. V was clipped by 0 bases and J by 3 bases; unmatched bases: 3. The CDR3 DNA is TGTGCCAGCAGTTTAGCTACTAGCGGGAGACACACCGGGGAGCTGTTTTTT. It translates to CASSLATSGRHTGELFF.

This clonotype was picked up many times. J is TRBJ2-2 and V is TRBV15; D assignment may be TRBD1 or TRBD2 (5 bases each). Trimming took off 5 bases at V and 4 bases at J, with 14 bases between the two ends. The CDR3 is made up of 15 amino acids. From germline, CDR1 is LNHNV and CDR2 YYDKDF (reference sequence). The CDR3 is CATSWDPKGTGELFF. The CDR3 DNA reads TGTGCCACCAGCTGGGACCCAAAGGGCACCGGGGAGCTGTTTTTT.

This clonotype has only a few counts. The chain recombines TRBV12-3 or TRBV12-4 with TRBJ2-1, with D possibly TRBD2 on 6 matching bases. CDR3 length: 14 residues. Trimming took off 6 bases at V and 0 bases at J, with 9 bases between the two ends. Written as DNA, the CDR3 is TGTGCCAGCAGGCGGGATAGCTCCTACAATGAGCAGTTCTTC. Translation: CASRRDSSYNEQFF.

This clonotype was found many times. V and J are TRBV20-1 and TRBJ2-7; D is undetermined. V lost 4 bases to trimming and J lost 3 bases, with 7 bases between them. Germline V lookup: CDR1 DFQATT, CDR2 SNEGSKA (reference sequence). CDR3 length: 11 residues. CDR3 protein: CSATDLYEQYF. The CDR3 DNA is TGCAGTGCTACGGACCTCTACGAGCAGTACTTC.

This clonotype has a count of ten or more. V is TRBV20-1 and J is TRBJ1-3; D not certain. The CDR3 runs 16 residues. V gave up 2 bases and J gave up 0 bases, with 14 bases separating them. Germline lookup yields CDR1 DFQATT and CDR2 SNEGSKA (reference sequence). CDR3 sequence reads: CSARSRVRSSGNTIYF. The CDR3 DNA is TGCAGTGCTAGATCCCGGGTCCGGAGCTCTGGAAACACCATATATTTT.

Many counts were recorded for this clonotype. This chain joins TRBV10-3 and TRBJ2-7; D ambiguous. The CDR3 extends over 12 amino acids. The V gene's germline CDR1 is ENHRY and CDR2 SYGVKD. V was shortened by 4 bases and J by 4 bases, with 8 bases between the two germline ends. The CDR3 region has the DNA TGTGCCATCAGTGTAACGAGTTACGAGCAGTACTTC. It specifies CAISVTSYEQYF.

At least ten counts were recorded for this clonotype. V is TRBV9 and J is TRBJ1-1; D unresolved. Germline CDR1 and CDR2: SGDLS and YYNGEE. This CDR3 comprises 12 residues. Trimming pared 4 bases from V and 4 bases from J, leaving 8 bases between. The CDR3 DNA is TGTGCCAGCAGCAGGGATTCCACTGAAGCTTTCTTT. Its translation is CASSRDSTEAFF. Supplemented by reference TRBV9 and TRBJ1-1, the full variable domain reads DSGVTQTPKHLITATGQRVTLRCSPRSGDLSVYWYQQSLDQGLQFLIQYYNGEERAKGNILERFSAQQFPDLHSELNLSSLELGDSALYFCASSRDSTEAFFGQGTRLTVV.

The chain is built from TRBV27 and TRBJ2-7, with 9 bases lining up with TRBD2. This CDR3 is built from 14 residues. Germline V gene lookup returns CDR1 MNHEY and CDR2 SMNVEV (reference sequence). Trimming removed 4 bases from V and 5 bases from J; junction bases left unmatched: 6. CDR3 amino acids: CASSSLTSGHEQYF. CDR3 nucleotide sequence: TGTGCCAGCAGTTCACTGACTAGCGGCCACGAGCAGTACTTC.

This clonotype was counted at least ten times. In DNA, the CDR3 is TGCAGTGCACCGGCCCAGGGGAGTGGCACCGGGGAGCTGTTTTTT. This encodes CSAPAQGSGTGELFF. V and J are TRBV20-1 and TRBJ2-2; perhaps TRBD1 as D (6 bases). The CDR3 is 15 amino acids. V lost 6 bases and J 4 bases, leaving 18 bases between the germline ends. In germline, CDR1 is DFQATT, CDR2 SNEGSKA (reference sequence).

This clonotype appeared many times. The chain carries TRBV20-1 and TRBJ2-2, with D possibly TRBD1 on 5 matching bases. The CDR3 runs to 14 residues. Trimming left V 2 bases short and J 5 bases short, with 12 bases between. In germline, CDR1 is DFQATT, CDR2 SNEGSKA (reference sequence). The CDR3 protein is CSARRPKGTGELFF. The CDR3 DNA follows: TGCAGTGCTAGACGGCCCAAGGGGACCGGGGAGCTGTTTTTT.

The rearrangement links TRBV28 to TRBJ2-7; weak D call: TRBD1 (5 bases). Germline V gene lookup returns CDR1 MDHEN and CDR2 SYDVKM. Trimming shortened V by 3 bases and J by 2 bases, and 11 bases separated the two germline ends. This CDR3 is 14 amino acids long. CDR3 sequence reads: CASSLGRVPYEQYF. CDR3 bases: TGTGCCAGCAGTTTGGGCAGGGTACCCTACGAGCAGTACTTC.

This clonotype was recorded many times. This chain joins TRBV2 and TRBJ2-3; D ambiguous. Germline V CDR1 and CDR2: SNHLY, FYNNEI. V gave up 1 base and J gave up 4 bases, with 12 bases separating them. The CDR3 is 15 residues long. The CDR3 loop reads CASSEGTLNADTQYF. The CDR3 nucleotides read TGTGCCAGCAGTGAAGGGACGCTCAACGCAGATACGCAGTATTTT.

This clonotype was observed at least ten times. The chain uses TRBV12-3 or TRBV12-4 and TRBJ1-2; D not resolved. CDR3 length: 12 residues. V was clipped by 6 bases and J by 7 bases, with 12 bases between them. The CDR3 is CASSPGRSGYTF. In DNA form, the CDR3 reads TGTGCCAGCAGCCCTGGAAGGAGTGGCTACACCTTC.